Listed here is a single T cell receptor beta chain. This sample was taken from a study of shared clonotypes between healthy human individuals. TCRdb keeps only in-frame clones here, not all; method: immunoSEQ multiplex PCR. The sample includes 2 million to 2.5 million clones, under 95% of them seen just once. CD8 cells classed as naive were CD45RO-negative and positively selected for CCR7, excluding terminally differentiated effector memory CD45RA+ cells. Per the germline V gene, CDR1 is LNHDA and CDR2 is SQIVND (reference sequence). The CDR3 consists of 16 residues. Trimming removed 1 base at V and 3 bases at J, with 14 bases between.

The chain is built from TRBV19 and TRBJ2-3, with D tentatively TRBD2 (5 bases). The receptor was isolated from a young man in good health. Some clones in this sample may be carry-over from other donors' samples. The sequenced material came from naive CD8+ T cells from PBMCs. The CDR3 is CASSIAGRTITDTQYF. In DNA form, the CDR3 reads TGTGCCAGTAGTATAGCGGGAAGAACTATAACAGATACGCAGTATTTT.